One sample yielded the 14 T cell receptor beta chains listed below, sequenced in a study of blood T cell repertoires in COVID-19. Assay used: immunoSEQ multiplex PCR; TCRdb lists only in-frame clones, some missing. The sample shows about 230,000 clones, roughly 82% of them seen only once. Sequenced material: peripheral blood. The receptors stem from a woman in her thirties or forties who had recovered from COVID-19.

This chain links TRBV7-2 with TRBJ1-2, with TRBD1 as a possible D gene (6 bases). The V gene's germline CDR1 is SGHTA and CDR2 FQGNSA. The CDR3 is made up of 14 amino acids. V was trimmed by 0 bases and J by 4 bases, leaving 9 bases between them. CDR3 bases: TGTGCCAGCAGCTTAGCGGGGGCTCGCTATGGCTACACCTTC. It codes for CASSLAGARYGYTF. The full variable domain, rest sourced from reference TRBV7-2 and TRBJ1-2, is GAGVSQSPSNKVTEKGKDVELRCDPISGHTALYWYRQSLGQGLEFLIYFQGNSAPDKSGLPSDRFSAERTGGSVSTLTIQRTQQEDSAVYLCASSLAGARYGYTFGSGTRLTVV.

V and J are TRBV30 and TRBJ1-1, with D unclear. The CDR3 covers 13 residues. Trimming cost V 1 base and J 3 bases, with 9 bases left between them. Germline V gene sequence: CDR1 GTSNPN, CDR2 SVGIG (reference sequence). CDR3 amino acids: CAWSAGGDTEAFF. In nucleotides, the CDR3 is TGTGCCTGGAGTGCCGGTGGTGACACTGAAGCTTTCTTT.

The chain employs TRBV5-4 and TRBJ2-3; 7 positions match TRBD1. Germline V CDR1 and CDR2: SGHNT, YYREEE (reference sequence). V lost 3 bases and J lost 5; bases outside the gene matches: 6. The CDR3 consists of 14 residues. The DNA of the CDR3 is TGTGCCAGCAGCTCCCGACAGGGTGGAGATACGCAGTATTTT. Translating gives CASSSRQGGDTQYF.

The chain joins TRBV7-2 to TRBJ2-7; TRBD1 matches at 7 bases. From germline, CDR1 is SGHTA and CDR2 FQGNSA. This CDR3 is built from 15 residues. V dropped 5 bases and J dropped 7; count of bases not matched to a gene: 14. CDR3: CASSPRQGPLGEQYF. The CDR3 coding sequence is TGTGCCAGCAGCCCGAGACAGGGTCCTCTGGGGGAGCAGTACTTC.

This clone has more than one count but fewer than ten. The chain is built from TRBV18 and TRBJ1-6; D unclear. Germline V lookup: CDR1 KGHSH, CDR2 LQKENI. The V gene lost 6 bases and the J gene lost 8 bases, with 17 bases spanning the gap. The CDR3 spans 15 residues. CDR3: CASSRGGGMDSPLHF. CDR3 nucleotides: TGTGCCAGCTCCAGAGGTGGAGGGATGGATTCACCCCTCCACTTT.

J is TRBJ1-3 and V is TRBV19, with D possibly TRBD1 on 5 matching bases. Germline loops: CDR1 LNHDA, CDR2 SQIVND (reference sequence). This CDR3 has 14 amino acids. The V end was cut by 6 bases, the J end by 1 base, with 10 bases between. CDR3 DNA: TGTGCCAGTAGCTCCCCAGGGTCTGGAAACACCATATATTTT. It codes for CASSSPGSGNTIYF. The whole variable domain, remainder taken from reference TRBV19 and TRBJ1-3, is DGGITQSPKYLFRKEGQNVTLSCEQNLNHDAMYWYRQDPGQGLRLIYYSQIVNDFQKGDIAEGYSVSREKKESFPLTVTSAQKNPTAFYLCASSSPGSGNTIYFGEGSWLTVV.

J is TRBJ2-3 and V is TRBV7-2; no clear D. Trimming stripped 2 bases from V and 0 bases from J, with 6 bases between. Germline assignment: CDR1 SGHTA and CDR2 FQGNSA. There are 14 residues in the CDR3. CDR3 DNA sequence: TGTGCCAGCAGCTTACTTGTCAGCACAGATACGCAGTATTTT. As protein: CASSLLVSTDTQYF.

The gene calls are TRBV19 and TRBJ1-1, with D tentatively TRBD1 (6 bases). CDR1 LNHDA and CDR2 SQIVND come from the germline V gene (reference sequence). Trimming left V 6 bases short and J 1 base short, with 12 bases between. The CDR3 is 14 amino acids. The CDR3 DNA sequence: TGTGCCAGTAGCGCTCCGGACAGGAACACTGAAGCTTTCTTT. Its protein is CASSAPDRNTEAFF. The variable domain in full, completed from reference TRBV19 and TRBJ1-1, reads DGGITQSPKYLFRKEGQNVTLSCEQNLNHDAMYWYRQDPGQGLRLIYYSQIVNDFQKGDIAEGYSVSREKKESFPLTVTSAQKNPTAFYLCASSAPDRNTEAFFGQGTRLTVV.

The chain joins TRBV2 to TRBJ1-4; 10 positions agree with TRBD1. This CDR3 spans 14 amino acids. The germline gives CDR1 SNHLY, CDR2 FYNNEI. Trimming took 6 bases from V and 8 from J; bases not matched to a gene: 6. The CDR3 loop reads CASSSGTGVEKLFF. In nucleotides, the CDR3 is TGTGCCAGCAGCTCCGGGACAGGGGTAGAAAAACTGTTTTTT.

The rearrangement joins TRBV7-9 to TRBJ1-6, with 8 bases identical to TRBD1. The CDR3 extends over 15 amino acids. Looked up from germline, CDR1 is SEHNR and CDR2 is FQNEAQ (reference sequence). The V segment lost 5 bases and the J segment 10 bases; nucleotides outside the gene matches: 10. This CDR3 is CASSGPGQERSPLHF. DNA of the CDR3: TGTGCCAGCAGCGGACCGGGACAGGAGAGATCACCCCTCCACTTT. The full variable domain, with the rest looked up from reference TRBV7-9 and TRBJ1-6, is DTGVSQNPRHKITKRGQNVTFRCDPISEHNRLYWYRQTLGQGPEFLTYFQNEAQLEKSRLLSDRFSAERPKGSFSTLEIQRTEQGDSAMYLCASSGPGQERSPLHFGNGTRLTVT.

This chain joins TRBV21-1 and TRBJ2-5; the table's TRBD1 call for D was not verified on the DNA. TRBV21-1 is a documented pseudogene. The CDR3 is made up of 14 amino acids. This chain's CDR3 is CASSQQGLGETQYF. The CDR3 nucleotides are TGTGCCAGCAGCCAACAGGGGCTGGGAGAGACCCAGTACTTC.

J is TRBJ1-3 and V is TRBV6-5; TRBD1 agrees at 8 bases. This CDR3 region has 14 residues. Germline V gives CDR1 MNHEY, CDR2 SVGAGI. J was trimmed by 4 bases and V by 6 bases; bases with no gene match: 5. CDR3 residues: CASRQGAQGNTIYF. The CDR3 DNA sequence: TGTGCCAGCAGGCAGGGGGCCCAAGGAAACACCATATATTTT.

The J gene is TRBJ2-1, the V gene TRBV11-3, with 8 bases aligning to TRBD2. The CDR3 loop spans 16 amino acids. CDR1 is SGHNT, CDR2 YENEEA, per germline. Trimming took 5 bases from V and 10 from J; bases not matched to a gene: 16. CDR3 in DNA: TGTGCCAGCAGCAAGGGAAGCGGGGGTACCTCTTTGGAGCAGTTCTTC. Translating it yields CASSKGSGGTSLEQFF.

The chain joins TRBV7-2 to TRBJ1-2; D is unresolved. Germline CDR1 is SGHTA and CDR2 is FQGNSA. There are 15 residues in the CDR3. The V gene lost 5 bases and the J gene lost 5 bases, with 18 bases spanning the gap. The CDR3 is CASSERSALLYGYTF. The CDR3 coding sequence is TGTGCCAGCAGCGAACGGAGTGCGCTTTTATATGGCTACACCTTC.